The 22 T cell receptor beta chains in this list originate from one sample, sequenced in a study of blood T cell repertoires in COVID-19. Sequencing used immunoSEQ multiplex PCR; TCRdb keeps in-frame clones, though not all of them. This table holds 20,000 to 30,000 clones, 85% to 95% found once. Sequencing was carried out using peripheral blood. The receptors stem from a human donor in a cohort sampled during active COVID-19.

V gene TRBV28 combines with J gene TRBJ1-1; D unresolved. The germline V gene has CDR1 MDHEN and CDR2 SYDVKM. The CDR3 is made up of 15 amino acids. V was trimmed by 8 bases and J by 2 bases, leaving 18 bases between them. CDR3 sequence: CASVGALGVNTEAFF. The CDR3, as DNA: TGTGCCAGCGTTGGTGCCCTGGGAGTAAACACTGAAGCTTTCTTT.

Details on this clone: One junction end disagrees with the germline gene, perhaps due to a read error. Other DNA sequences within the sample encode an identical CDR3. This rearrangement joins TRBV5-1 to TRBJ2-7, with 10 nucleotides matching TRBD1. This CDR3 has 15 residues. Germline V gives CDR1 SGHRS, CDR2 YFSETQ. The chain's CDR3 is CASSATDRGPYEQYF. The CDR3 coding sequence is TGCGCCAGCAGCGCCACTGACAGGGGGCCCTACGAACAGTACTTC.

The chain combines TRBV2 with TRBJ2-1; 9 bases are a match to TRBD2. J was trimmed by 4 bases and V by 2 bases; bases with no gene match: 6. CDR1 is SNHLY and CDR2 is FYNNEI in the germline V gene. This CDR3 has 16 amino acids. As DNA, the CDR3 is TGTGCCAGCAGTGAAACCGGACTAGCGAATTACAATGAGCAGTTCTTC. Protein: CASSETGLANYNEQFF. Drawing the rest from reference TRBV2 and TRBJ2-1, the complete variable domain is EPEVTQTPSHQVTQMGQEVILRCVPISNHLYFYWYRQILGQKVEFLVSFYNNEISEKSEIFDDQFSVERPDGSNFTLKIRSTKLEDSAMYFCASSETGLANYNEQFFGPGTRLTVL.

The chain joins TRBV30 to TRBJ2-2, with 8 bases that match TRBD1. The ends lost 0 bases at V and 4 bases at J; junction bases unmatched: 7. Germline V gene sequence: CDR1 GTSNPN, CDR2 SVGIG (reference sequence). The CDR3 has 16 residues. CDR3 protein: CAWSVQGQVLTGELFF. As DNA, the CDR3 is TGTGCCTGGAGTGTACAGGGACAGGTTCTCACCGGGGAGCTGTTTTTT.

The V and J genes are TRBV6-5 and TRBJ1-5, with D possibly being TRBD1 (6 bases). Germline loops: CDR1 MNHEY, CDR2 SVGAGI. The CDR3 has 14 amino acids. Trimming stripped 4 bases from V and 6 bases from J, with 13 bases between. CDR3 sequence: CASSFLVGAQPQHF. Here the CDR3 DNA reads TGTGCCAGCAGTTTCCTCGTGGGGGCTCAGCCCCAGCATTTT.

V gene TRBV6-5 combines with J gene TRBJ2-5; TRBD1 agrees at 7 bases. The ends lost 6 bases at V and 0 bases at J; junction bases unmatched: 7. The CDR3 covers 15 residues. Germline loops: CDR1 MNHEY, CDR2 SVGAGI. The CDR3 is CASRGGRGHQETQYF. The CDR3 DNA follows: TGTGCCAGCAGGGGTGGTAGGGGGCACCAAGAGACCCAGTACTTC.

The V gene is TRBV2, the J gene TRBJ1-5, with D perhaps TRBD1 (5 bases). The CDR3 has 15 residues. Germline lookup yields CDR1 SNHLY and CDR2 FYNNEI. Deletions cut 5 bases from V and 1 base from J, with 12 bases between. The CDR3 DNA reads as TGTGCCAGCAGTCCCGACAGTCCGAGCAATCAGCCCCAGCATTTT. Protein: CASSPDSPSNQPQHF.

The chain has TRBV7-9 and TRBJ2-2, with a possible D match to TRBD2 (5 bases). Germline V lookup: CDR1 SEHNR, CDR2 FQNEAQ (reference sequence). V dropped 3 bases and J dropped 6 bases, with 17 bases sitting between them. The CDR3 spans 16 residues. The CDR3 sequence is CASSFVPGFAAGELFF. The CDR3, as DNA: TGTGCCAGCAGCTTTGTCCCGGGGTTTGCTGCCGGGGAGCTGTTTTTT.

J is TRBJ2-6 and V is TRBV30, with D hard to call. The CDR3 loop spans 11 amino acids. V lost 2 bases and J lost 9, with 5 bases in between. CDR1 is GTSNPN, CDR2 SVGIG, per germline (reference sequence). The CDR3 sequence: CAWSPNNVLTF. CDR3 nucleotide sequence: TGTGCCTGGAGTCCCAACAACGTCCTGACTTTC. Looking up the rest from reference TRBV30 and TRBJ2-6 gives the full variable domain: SQTIHQWPATLVQPVGSPLSLECTVEGTSNPNLYWYRQAAGRGLQLLFYSVGIGQISSEVPQNLSASRPQDRQFILSSKKLLLSDSGFYLCAWSPNNVLTFGAGSRLTVL.

The J gene is TRBJ2-1, the V gene TRBV6-5; TRBD2 matches 7 bases. J lost 5 bases, V lost 2 bases, and 6 bases had no gene match. Germline V CDR1 and CDR2: MNHEY, SVGAGI. The CDR3 sequence is 15 residues long. The CDR3 nucleotides read TGTGCCAGCAGTTACAGCAGAGCGGGAAACAATGAGCAGTTCTTC. It codes for CASSYSRAGNNEQFF.

This clone was seen once. The V call is TRBV25-1, the J call TRBJ1-6; the D gene is possibly TRBD1 (6 bases). CDR1 and CDR2 from the germline V gene are MGHDK and SYGVNS. V shed 7 bases and J shed 0 bases, with 10 bases lying between them. CDR3 length equals 15 residues. CDR3 residues: CASTGDGSYNSPLHF. The CDR3 DNA reads as TGTGCCAGCACAGGGGACGGCTCCTATAATTCACCCCTCCACTTT.

This clone was detected once. This sequence joins TRBV5-1 and TRBJ2-7; a weak D match, TRBD2 (5 bases). This CDR3 has 13 amino acids. Germline CDR1 reads SGHRS; CDR2 reads YFSETQ. V was trimmed by 0 bases and J by 7 bases, leaving 11 bases between them. CDR3 amino acids: CASSLELSGEQYF. DNA for the CDR3: TGCGCCAGCAGCTTGGAGTTATCGGGGGAGCAGTACTTC.

This chain uses TRBV21-1 with TRBJ2-5; the table's D call of TRBD2 was not tested on the DNA. TRBV21-1 is a known pseudogene. The CDR3 contains 15 residues. The CDR3 bases are TGTGCCAGCAGTCGAAGCCGTGGAGCGGGGAAGACCCAGTACTTC. Translation gives CASSRSRGAGKTQYF.

The chain combines TRBV3-1 (or the pseudogene TRBV3-2) with TRBJ1-6; D might be TRBD1 (5 bases). Deletions cut 4 bases from V and 9 bases from J, with 19 bases between. This CDR3 has 16 amino acids. CDR1 LGHDT and CDR2 YNNKEL come from the germline V gene (reference sequence). The CDR3 here is CASSPESGQGGSPLHF. The CDR3 DNA is TGTGCCAGCAGCCCGGAAAGTGGGCAGGGTGGTTCACCCCTCCACTTT.

This chain connects TRBV19 to TRBJ2-7; 11 bases map to TRBD1. Losses at the gene ends were 9 bases for V and 3 bases for J; bases not matched to a gene: 1. The CDR3 length is 12 residues. Per the germline V gene, CDR1 is LNHDA and CDR2 is SQIVND (reference sequence). The CDR3 region has the DNA TGTGCCAGCGGGACAGGGGGCTACGAGCAGTACTTC. Amino acids: CASGTGGYEQYF.

The sample holds one count of this clone. The rearrangement uses TRBV7-8 and TRBJ2-1; 16 positions agree with TRBD2. The germline gives CDR1 SGHVS, CDR2 FQNEAQ. CDR3 size: 19 residues. The V gene end was trimmed by 1 base and the J gene end by 8 bases; junction bases not matched to a gene: 11. CDR3 coding DNA: TGTGCCAGCAGCTTAGGTCCCTCCGGGACTAGCGGGGGGGCCCATGAGCAGTTCTTC. It yields the protein CASSLGPSGTSGGAHEQFF.

The chain recombines TRBV7-6 with TRBJ2-3; 9 nucleotides line up with TRBD1. CDR3 length equals 16 residues. CDR1 SGHVS and CDR2 FNYEAQ come from the germline V gene. Unmatched junction bases numbered 12, after V lost 3 bases and J lost 8 bases. The CDR3 region is CASSFQGQGGAPTQYF. The CDR3 coding sequence is TGTGCCAGCAGCTTTCAGGGACAGGGTGGAGCTCCTACGCAGTATTTT.

This rearrangement joins TRBV20-1 to TRBJ2-5; a possible D gene is TRBD2 (5 bases). The V gene's germline CDR1 is DFQATT and CDR2 SNEGSKA (reference sequence). The CDR3 totals 17 residues. Between the trimmed V and J ends, which lost 3 bases and 0 bases, there was a span of 20 bases. The CDR3, as DNA: TGCAGTGCTAGTCCCGTGGCAGCGGCACAGTACCAAGAGACCCAGTACTTC. Residues: CSASPVAAAQYQETQYF.

The J gene is TRBJ2-1, the V gene TRBV5-1; 10 bases align to TRBD2. The CDR3 has 15 amino acids. Germline CDR1 and CDR2: SGHRS and YFSETQ. The ends lost 4 bases at V and 7 bases at J; junction bases unmatched: 8. The CDR3 reads CASSPPGLALNEQFF. The CDR3 nucleotides are TGCGCCAGCAGCCCGCCGGGACTAGCGCTAAATGAGCAGTTCTTC.

The V and J genes are TRBV5-1 and TRBJ1-6; TRBD1 aligns across 9 bases. The V and J ends lost 4 bases and 7 bases, in that order; junction bases with no gene match: 9. The CDR3 extends over 16 amino acids. Germline-derived CDR1 and CDR2 are SGHRS and YFSETQ. The CDR3 is CASSPGQGPKNSPLHF. DNA for the CDR3: TGCGCCAGCAGCCCCGGACAGGGGCCTAAAAATTCACCCCTCCACTTT.

This clone was detected once. The chain uses TRBV4-1 and TRBJ1-2; D not resolved. Germline V gene data show CDR1 as MGHRA and CDR2 as YSYEKL. Trimming took off 1 base at V and 8 bases at J, with 20 bases between the two ends. The CDR3 is 16 amino acids. The CDR3 here is CASSQGVPKAGRGYTF. The CDR3 nucleotides are TGCGCCAGCAGCCAAGGCGTTCCCAAGGCAGGTCGGGGCTACACCTTC.

The genes are TRBV9 and TRBJ2-1, with 8 bases matching TRBD2. The CDR3 is made up of 15 amino acids. V lost 4 bases and J lost 9; bases outside the gene matches: 12. In germline, CDR1 is SGDLS, CDR2 YYNGEE. CDR3 protein: CASSLLSGIYAEQFF. The CDR3 coding sequence is TGTGCCAGCAGCTTACTTAGCGGGATTTATGCTGAGCAGTTCTTC.